The T cell receptor (beta chain) described here comes from a study of T cells in Graves' hyperthyroidism and ophthalmopathy. Study-wide results and limits: Within blood appeared most thyroid clonotypes that had expanded above 0.001.

Amplification yielded TCR beta CDR3 regions, with RNA transcripts as the source. Using the HTBI primer set, a first-round RT-PCR was run on the TCR CDR3. TCRdb called the multiplex PCR reads again in MiXCR, with one record for every CDR3 protein. Of roughly 350,000 distinct CDR3 sequences in the sample, approximately 15% were seen once. The germline V gene has CDR1 MNHNY and CDR2 SVGAGI (reference sequence). The CDR3 contains 16 residues. V was cut by 2 bases and J by 1 base, with 14 bases left in between. Many counts were recorded for this clonotype. What it recognizes is unknown. The chain carries TRBV6-6 and TRBJ1-1; D is unclear. Material: blood. The source of this sequence is a woman aged 30 to 39 with Graves' hyperthyroidism. The CDR3: CASSYAPGAANTEAFF. The CDR3 nucleotides read TGTGCCAGCAGTTACGCCCCGGGAGCGGCGAACACTGAAGCTTTCTTT.